The 14 T cell receptor beta chains given below trace back to one sample, sequenced in a study of early T cells in non-severe SARS-CoV-2 infection. TCRdb reprocessed the 5' RACE reads with MiXCR, giving one entry per CDR3 protein. The sample shows under 70,000 distinct CDR3 sequences, roughly 12% of them seen only once. Sequences were obtained from whole blood. These receptors were collected from an adult who was a healthcare worker with PCR-confirmed SARS-CoV-2 infection or an uninfected control (not recorded which).

This clonotype was seen a handful of times. This chain uses TRBV4-2 with TRBJ2-5; either TRBD1 or TRBD2 may fit D (5 bases each). V was pared by 4 bases and J by 1 base, with 13 bases between. This CDR3 is built from 15 residues. CDR1 LGHNA and CDR2 YNFKEQ come from the germline V gene. The CDR3 sequence: CASSPGTGLQETQYF. CDR3 nucleotides: TGTGCCAGCAGCCCTGGGACCGGACTCCAAGAGACCCAGTACTTC.

This clonotype was found a few times. The rearrangement uses TRBV29-1 and TRBJ2-2, with 7 bases matching TRBD1. Germline V gene data show CDR1 as SQVTM and CDR2 as ANQGSEA. The CDR3 has 15 amino acids. The junction had 5 bases not matched to a gene; V was cut back by 0 bases and J by 4 bases. The CDR3 sequence is CSVEDAAGGTGELFF. The DNA for the CDR3 is TGCAGCGTTGAAGATGCGGCAGGGGGCACCGGGGAGCTGTTTTTT.

This clonotype was counted at least ten times. This chain uses TRBV19 with TRBJ2-5; D could derive from TRBD1 or TRBD2 (5 bases each). The germline V and J ends were trimmed by 3 bases and 2 bases, with 16 bases remaining between them. The CDR3 runs 16 residues. CDR1 and CDR2 from the germline V gene are LNHDA and SQIVND (reference sequence). The CDR3 sequence: CASSMPGRSRQETQYF. The DNA for the CDR3 is TGTGCCAGTAGTATGCCGGGGCGCAGCCGTCAAGAGACCCAGTACTTC.

V and J are TRBV28 and TRBJ2-1; D is unclear. V lost 5 bases to trimming and J lost 2 bases, with 4 bases between them. Germline loops: CDR1 MDHEN, CDR2 SYDVKM. The CDR3 totals 12 residues. In DNA form, the CDR3 reads TGTGCCAGCAGTCGCCCCTACAATGAGCAGTTCTTC. Its protein is CASSRPYNEQFF.

The sample holds a few counts of this clonotype. This chain connects TRBV9 to TRBJ1-2; no reliable D call. V dropped 4 bases and J dropped 7 bases, with 20 bases sitting between them. Germline V gene sequence: CDR1 SGDLS, CDR2 YYNGEE. This CDR3 region has 15 residues. The CDR3 here is CASSPPSGKLGGYTF. The DNA for the CDR3 is TGTGCCAGCAGCCCCCCCTCGGGAAAGCTAGGTGGCTACACCTTC.

This clonotype was observed many times. The chain combines TRBV10-3 with TRBJ1-1, with 8 positions matching TRBD1. There are 13 residues in the CDR3. Looked up from germline, CDR1 is ENHRY and CDR2 is SYGVKD. The trim removed 6 bases at V and 4 bases at J, leaving 4 bases unmatched. For the CDR3, the DNA is TGTGCCATCAGCCACACAGGGGGCACTGAAGCTTTCTTT. The encoded protein is CAISHTGGTEAFF.

This clonotype was observed many times. The V gene is TRBV10-3, the J gene TRBJ1-6; unclear D gene. CDR1 is ENHRY and CDR2 is SYGVKD in the germline V gene. V gave up 2 bases and J gave up 10 bases, with 9 bases separating them. This CDR3 region has 13 residues. DNA for the CDR3: TGTGCCATCAGTGAGGTACAGTCATCACCCCTCCACTTT. It codes for CAISEVQSSPLHF.

The chain recombines TRBV9 with TRBJ2-7; D remains unclear. Trimming shortened V by 0 bases and J by 3 bases, and 7 bases separated the two germline ends. Germline values: CDR1 SGDLS, CDR2 YYNGEE. The CDR3 has 13 amino acids. In DNA form, the CDR3 reads TGTGCCAGCAGCGTAGCGGTCAACTACGAGCAGTACTTC. Its translation: CASSVAVNYEQYF.

The chain carries TRBV28 and TRBJ1-6; weak D call: TRBD1 (5 bases). Germline CDR1 and CDR2: MDHEN and SYDVKM. CDR3 length: 14 residues. With 7 bases removed from V and 10 bases from J, the gap between germline ends came to 17 bases. Here the CDR3 reads CASTVGQAGSPLHF. The DNA for the CDR3 is TGTGCCAGCACCGTGGGGCAGGCAGGCTCACCCCTCCACTTT.

This clonotype was picked up a small number of times. The chain carries TRBV12-3 or TRBV12-4 and TRBJ1-5, with 7 bases that match TRBD1. This CDR3 spans 17 amino acids. V shed 5 bases and J 2 bases; nucleotides not matched to a gene: 12. Written as DNA, the CDR3 is TGTGCCAGCAGTCCCCAGGGGGAGAAGTATGGCAATCAGCCCCAGCATTTT. This codes for CASSPQGEKYGNQPQHF.

The CDR3 sequence: CASSERDSGNTIYF. CDR3 DNA: TGCGCCAGCAGCGAACGGGACTCTGGAAACACCATATATTTT. This chain links TRBV4-3 with TRBJ1-3, with D hard to call. Deletions cut 5 bases from V and 0 bases from J, with 8 bases between. Looked up from germline, CDR1 is LGHNA and CDR2 is YSLEER. The CDR3 is 14 amino acids.

Many counts were recorded for this clonotype. The chain uses TRBV7-9 and TRBJ2-2; 7 bases align to TRBD2. From germline, CDR1 is SEHNR and CDR2 FQNEAQ (reference sequence). Unmatched junction bases numbered 5, after V lost 3 bases and J lost 1 base. This CDR3 is 16 amino acids long. CDR3 coding DNA: TGTGCCAGCAGCTTTCCAGCGGGGCGGAACACCGGGGAGCTGTTTTTT. As protein: CASSFPAGRNTGELFF. Complete variable domain (other parts from reference TRBV7-9 and TRBJ2-2): DTGVSQNPRHKITKRGQNVTFRCDPISEHNRLYWYRQTLGQGPEFLTYFQNEAQLEKSRLLSDRFSAERPKGSFSTLEIQRTEQGDSAMYLCASSFPAGRNTGELFFGEGSRLTVL.

In its sample, this clonotype was seen many times. This chain links TRBV15 with TRBJ1-4, with D possibly TRBD1 on 6 matching bases. This CDR3 contains 14 residues. Per the germline V gene, CDR1 is LNHNV and CDR2 is YYDKDF (reference sequence). V was pared by 0 bases and J by 8 bases, with 10 bases between. The CDR3 here is CATSRDRGREKLFF. The DNA for the CDR3 is TGTGCCACCAGCAGAGATCGGGGGCGGGAAAAACTGTTTTTT.

This clonotype was counted many times. This chain uses TRBV2 with TRBJ2-2, with 8 bases fitting TRBD1. The ends lost 6 bases at V and 4 bases at J; junction bases unmatched: 4. The CDR3 runs to 14 residues. Looked up from germline, CDR1 is SNHLY and CDR2 is FYNNEI. CDR3 in amino acids: CASSLRGPTGELFF. The CDR3 coding sequence is TGTGCCAGCAGCCTCAGGGGGCCCACCGGGGAGCTGTTTTTT.